Shown below are 25 T cell receptor beta chains from a single sample sequenced in a study of ipilimumab plus nivolumab after autologous stem cell transplantation. This table comes from immunoSEQ multiplex PCR, and its TCRdb copy is limited to in-frame clones, with some not included. The repertoire holds more than 15,000 clones, roughly 84% seen once, with roughly 36% in the top ten. Here the sequenced sample was PBMCs, taken in a trial of ipilimumab plus nivolumab as post-transplant consolidation. The receptors originated from a male donor with diffuse large B-cell lymphoma.

V is TRBV10-2 and J is TRBJ2-3; TRBD1 matches at 9 bases. The CDR3 totals 14 residues. CDR1 WSHSY and CDR2 SAAADI come from the germline V gene. Trimming at V came to 6 bases and at J to 1 base, leaving 2 bases not matched to a gene. The CDR3 reads CASRHRGRTDTQYF. In nucleotides, the CDR3 is TGCGCCAGCAGACACAGGGGGCGCACAGATACGCAGTATTTT.

The chain employs TRBV15 and TRBJ1-5; D might be TRBD1 (5 bases). The length of the CDR3 is 17 residues. Trimming stripped 0 bases from V and 11 bases from J, with 23 bases between. The germline gives CDR1 LNHNV, CDR2 YYDKDF (reference sequence). Here the CDR3 reads CATSRDLIEGRQRTQHF. The CDR3 bases are TGTGCCACCAGCAGAGATTTGATTGAGGGGCGTCAAAGGACCCAGCATTTT.

This chain uses TRBV9 with TRBJ1-4; 7 nucleotides align to TRBD1. Per germline, CDR1 SGDLS and CDR2 YYNGEE. Trimming removed 4 bases from V and 3 bases from J; junction bases left unmatched: 6. This CDR3 is built from 15 residues. CDR3 residues: CASSPYQGANEKLFF. For the CDR3, the DNA is TGTGCCAGCAGCCCCTATCAGGGGGCTAATGAAAAACTGTTTTTT.

The rearrangement joins TRBV27 to TRBJ2-1; D possibly corresponds to TRBD2 (5 bases). The CDR3 sequence is 15 residues long. Trimming removed 5 bases at V and 4 bases at J, with 15 bases between. Germline CDR1 and CDR2: MNHEY and SMNVEV (reference sequence). The CDR3 DNA reads TGTGCCAGCAGTCCCCCGGACTTGTCGTACAATGAGCAGTTCTTC. Translated, it gives CASSPPDLSYNEQFF.

J is TRBJ2-6 and V is TRBV2, with D unclear. The CDR3 sequence is 15 residues long. Germline V gives CDR1 SNHLY, CDR2 FYNNEI. Trimming cost V 6 bases and J 3 bases, with 12 bases left between them. The CDR3 bases are TGTGCCAGCAGCCATCCGCAGCGTGGGGCCAACGTCCTGACTTTC. This sequence encodes CASSHPQRGANVLTF.

The J gene is TRBJ1-2, the V gene TRBV7-6, with TRBD1 identical over 7 bases. V shed 4 bases, J shed 5 bases, and the junction held 4 bases outside the gene matches. The CDR3 contains 13 residues. Germline V lookup: CDR1 SGHVS, CDR2 FNYEAQ. The CDR3 protein is CASSSGRGYGYTF. The CDR3 nucleotides read TGTGCCAGCAGCTCAGGCAGGGGGTATGGCTACACCTTC.

This clone was counted once. The V gene is TRBV7-9, the J gene TRBJ2-5, with TRBD1 matching over 9 bases. The CDR3 consists of 15 residues. The trim removed 3 bases at V and 3 bases at J, leaving 5 bases unmatched. In germline, CDR1 is SEHNR, CDR2 FQNEAQ (reference sequence). The CDR3 sequence is CASSFLQGAKETQYF. In DNA, the CDR3 is TGTGCCAGCAGCTTTCTACAGGGGGCCAAAGAGACCCAGTACTTC.

The rearrangement links TRBV7-9 to TRBJ2-5, with 9 bases fitting TRBD1. V shed 3 bases and J 4 bases; nucleotides not matched to a gene: 6. Per germline, CDR1 SEHNR and CDR2 FQNEAQ (reference sequence). This CDR3 contains 15 residues. CDR3 in amino acids: CASSFNRGLRETQYF. The DNA for the CDR3 is TGTGCCAGCAGCTTCAACAGGGGGCTACGAGAGACCCAGTACTTC.

This clone was seen once. CDR3 in DNA: TGTGCCTGGAGTCGGGACAGGGGACAAGAAGCTTTCTTT. This gives the protein CAWSRDRGQEAFF. The chain is built from TRBV30 and TRBJ1-1, with 10 bases matching TRBD1. With V trimmed by 2 bases and J by 8 bases, 5 bases remained unmatched. Germline V gene data show CDR1 as GTSNPN and CDR2 as SVGIG (reference sequence). This CDR3 comprises 13 residues.

This clone was observed a few times. CDR3 bases: TGTGCCAGCAGACGACAGGGCGAGTACGAGCAGTACTTC. Translated: CASRRQGEYEQYF. This chain links TRBV2 with TRBJ2-7; 7 nucleotides align to TRBD1. The CDR3 totals 13 residues. The J segment lost 4 bases and the V segment lost 6 bases, leaving 6 bases of the junction unmatched. The germline V gene has CDR1 SNHLY and CDR2 FYNNEI.

The chain links TRBV28 to TRBJ2-7; D remains ambiguous. Trimming pared 5 bases from V and 7 bases from J, leaving 12 bases between. The CDR3 extends over 12 amino acids. Per germline, CDR1 MDHEN and CDR2 SYDVKM. CDR3 region: CASSPLWREQYF. CDR3 sequence (DNA): TGTGCCAGCAGTCCGCTCTGGAGAGAGCAGTACTTC.

In its sample, this clone was seen a few times. This chain connects TRBV4-1 to TRBJ1-3; no firm D call. CDR1 MGHRA and CDR2 YSYEKL come from the germline V gene. The CDR3 has 14 amino acids. V lost 5 bases to trimming and J lost 4 bases, with 12 bases between them. CDR3 region: CASSARMGGNTIYF. In DNA, the CDR3 is TGCGCCAGCAGCGCCCGCATGGGGGGAAACACCATATATTTT.

In its sample, this clone was seen a few times. The chain couples TRBV18 to TRBJ2-1, with TRBD2 as a possible D gene (5 bases). Trimming cost V 1 base and J 5 bases, with 12 bases left between them. CDR3 length: 15 amino acids. The V gene's germline CDR1 is KGHSH and CDR2 LQKENI. In nucleotides, the CDR3 is TGTGCCAGCTCACCACTGAGGGCCCCTGACAATGAGCAGTTCTTC. This gives the protein CASSPLRAPDNEQFF. Full variable domain (outside the CDR3, taken from reference TRBV18 and TRBJ2-1): NAGVMQNPRHLVRRRGQEARLRCSPMKGHSHVYWYRQLPEEGLKFMVYLQKENIIDESGMPKERFSAEFPKEGPSILRIQQVVRGDSAAYFCASSPLRAPDNEQFFGPGTRLTVL.

This clone was seen a handful of times. The V and J genes are TRBV5-1 and TRBJ2-5, with D perhaps being TRBD1 or TRBD2 (7 bases each). The CDR3 is 14 residues long. V lost 2 bases, J lost 4 bases, and 12 bases lay in between. The germline V gene has CDR1 SGHRS and CDR2 YFSETQ. This CDR3 is CASSFQGEGETQYF. DNA of the CDR3: TGCGCCAGCAGCTTTCAGGGGGAGGGAGAGACCCAGTACTTC. Variable domain in full (rest from reference TRBV5-1 and TRBJ2-5): KAGVTQTPRYLIKTRGQQVTLSCSPISGHRSVSWYQQTPGQGLQFLFEYFSETQRNKGNFPGRFSGRQFSNSRSEMNVSTLELGDSALYLCASSFQGEGETQYFGPGTRLLVL.

This clone was counted a few times. This chain joins TRBV10-1 and TRBJ2-3; D remains ambiguous. The CDR3 loop spans 14 amino acids. Looked up from germline, CDR1 is WNHNN and CDR2 is SYGVQD (reference sequence). V lost 0 bases, J lost 0 bases, and 4 bases lay in between. The CDR3 DNA reads TGCGCCAGCAGTGAGTCGACTAGCACAGATACGCAGTATTTT. It yields the protein CASSESTSTDTQYF.

This clone came up once. V gene TRBV5-1 combines with J gene TRBJ2-3; 8 bases are shared with TRBD1. This CDR3 spans 16 amino acids. CDR1 and CDR2 from the germline V gene are SGHRS and YFSETQ. The V gene end was trimmed by 4 bases and the J gene end by 6 bases; junction bases not matched to a gene: 13. CDR3 amino acids: CASSGDRGTRGDTQYF. CDR3 sequence (DNA): TGCGCCAGCAGCGGCGACAGGGGCACTCGGGGGGATACGCAGTATTTT.

This chain links TRBV5-1 with TRBJ2-1, with 8 bases matching TRBD2. The V and J ends lost 7 bases and 9 bases, in that order; junction bases with no gene match: 18. From germline, CDR1 is SGHRS and CDR2 YFSETQ. The CDR3 contains 16 residues. For the CDR3, the DNA is TGCGCCAGCGGCCCGGGGGGGGCGGGGGCACGATCTGAGCAGTTCTTC. Encoded protein: CASGPGGAGARSEQFF.

The chain links TRBV19 to TRBJ2-7; 7 nucleotides match TRBD1. V was clipped by 5 bases and J by 3 bases; unmatched bases: 7. The CDR3 totals 14 residues. Per germline, CDR1 LNHDA and CDR2 SQIVND (reference sequence). The CDR3 region is CASSLRTGDYEQYF. In DNA, the CDR3 is TGTGCCAGTAGTTTGCGGACAGGCGACTACGAGCAGTACTTC.

The chain employs TRBV7-3 and TRBJ2-1; 7 bases map to TRBD1. Per the germline V gene, CDR1 is SGHTA and CDR2 is FQGTGA. With V trimmed by 5 bases and J by 7 bases, 5 bases remained unmatched. The CDR3 is made up of 13 amino acids. This CDR3 reads CASSRGQLNEQFF. The CDR3 bases are TGTGCCAGCAGCCGGGGACAGTTAAATGAGCAGTTCTTC.

This chain connects TRBV7-9 to TRBJ2-7, with D perhaps given as TRBD1 or TRBD2 (5 bases each). Germline values: CDR1 SEHNR, CDR2 FQNEAQ (reference sequence). The V and J ends lost 3 bases and 6 bases respectively, with 9 bases between them. CDR3 size: 12 residues. Here the CDR3 reads CASSFMGVEQYF. CDR3 in DNA: TGTGCCAGCAGCTTTATGGGGGTCGAGCAGTACTTC.

The genes are TRBV27 and TRBJ2-1; TRBD2 is a possible D gene (6 bases). V was shortened by 6 bases and J by 10 bases, with 19 bases between the two germline ends. This CDR3 region has 14 residues. From germline, CDR1 is MNHEY and CDR2 SMNVEV (reference sequence). CDR3 nucleotide sequence: TGTGCCAGCAGGCGAGAAGGGAGGAGTGGGGAGCAGTTCTTC. Translated, it gives CASRREGRSGEQFF.

The rearrangement uses TRBV30 and TRBJ2-7, with D perhaps matching TRBD1 or TRBD2 (5 bases each). Germline V gene data show CDR1 as GTSNPN and CDR2 as SVGIG (reference sequence). The ends were cut back, 0 bases at V and 6 bases at J, with 9 bases in the middle. This CDR3 comprises 12 residues. CDR3: CAWSVSGLEQYF. The CDR3 DNA reads TGTGCCTGGAGTGTTTCGGGGCTCGAGCAGTACTTC. Filled out from reference TRBV30 and TRBJ2-7, the complete variable domain reads SQTIHQWPATLVQPVGSPLSLECTVEGTSNPNLYWYRQAAGRGLQLLFYSVGIGQISSEVPQNLSASRPQDRQFILSSKKLLLSDSGFYLCAWSVSGLEQYFGPGTRLTVT.

The chain links TRBV5-1 to TRBJ2-3; D uncertain. The ends were cut back, 5 bases at V and 0 bases at J, with 13 bases in the middle. The germline gives CDR1 SGHRS, CDR2 YFSETQ. The CDR3 covers 15 residues. The CDR3 loop is CASSLENPSTDTQYF. The CDR3 DNA is TGCGCCAGCAGTTTAGAGAATCCTAGCACAGATACGCAGTATTTT.

The rearrangement uses TRBV5-5 and TRBJ1-1, with D unclear. CDR1 is SGHKS and CDR2 is YYEKEE in the germline V gene (reference sequence). V gave up 0 bases and J gave up 3 bases, with 15 bases separating them. The CDR3 extends over 16 amino acids. CDR3 in amino acids: CASSLAVNLGYTEAFF. CDR3 coding DNA: TGTGCCAGCAGCTTGGCTGTCAACCTGGGCTACACTGAAGCTTTCTTT.

The rearrangement joins TRBV30 to TRBJ1-1; TRBD1 agrees at 7 bases. The V gene's germline CDR1 is GTSNPN and CDR2 SVGIG (reference sequence). V was pared by 5 bases and J by 1 base, with 4 bases of the junction left unmatched. CDR3 length: 13 residues. Written as DNA, the CDR3 is TGTGCCTGGGTGGGACAGACGAACACTGAAGCTTTCTTT. This codes for CAWVGQTNTEAFF.